These T cell receptor beta chains were read from a single sample in a study of blood T cell repertoires in COVID-19. Clones were sequenced by immunoSEQ multiplex PCR, and TCRdb holds only the in-frame ones, with some missing. The sample contains about 200,000 clones, around 83% of which appear only once. What was sequenced was peripheral blood. The receptors stem from a woman aged 45-60 years with acute or convalescent COVID-19. The CDR3 runs from the conserved cysteine through the conserved F or W. D genes are given only for firm matches. Not all rows give a size; the values are once, few, many and, for expanded clones, a class.

d_call: .; j_call: TRBJ1-3; clone_size: .; v_call: TRBV5-1; cdr3_nt: TGCGCCAGCAGCTACGGACAGACCTCTGGAAACACCATATATTTT; cdr3_aa: CASSYGQTSGNTIYF
d_call: .; j_call: TRBJ2-1; clone_size: once; v_call: TRBV24-1; cdr3_nt: TGTGCCACCAAGAAGGGGCCGGACAATGAGCAGTTCTTC; cdr3_aa: CATKKGPDNEQFF
d_call: .; j_call: TRBJ2-5; clone_size: .; v_call: TRBV6-5; cdr3_nt: TGTGCCAGCAGTACGGACTCGCCGGAGACCCAGTACTTC; cdr3_aa: CASSTDSPETQYF
d_call: TRBD1; j_call: TRBJ2-3; clone_size: .; v_call: TRBV7-2; cdr3_nt: TGTGCCAGCAGCCGGGACAGGGTCACAGATACGCAGTATTTT; cdr3_aa: CASSRDRVTDTQYF
d_call: .; j_call: TRBJ2-4; clone_size: .; v_call: TRBV6-5; cdr3_nt: TGTGCCAGCAGTTACAGCCCCAAAAACATTCAGTACTTC; cdr3_aa: CASSYSPKNIQYF
d_call: TRBD1; j_call: TRBJ1-3; clone_size: .; v_call: TRBV5-1; cdr3_nt: TGCGCCAGCAGCTCGGGACAGACGGGAGGAAACACCATATATTTT; cdr3_aa: CASSSGQTGGNTIYF
d_call: .; j_call: TRBJ2-1; clone_size: .; v_call: TRBV11-1; cdr3_nt: TGTGCCAGCAGCACGCGGACAGCCTACAATGAGCAGTTCTTC; cdr3_aa: CASSTRTAYNEQFF
d_call: TRBD1; j_call: TRBJ2-1; clone_size: .; v_call: TRBV12-3/TRBV12-4; cdr3_nt: TGTGCCAGCAGTTTAGGGACAGGGCAGTTCTTC; cdr3_aa: CASSLGTGQFF
d_call: .; j_call: TRBJ1-1; clone_size: .; v_call: TRBV18; cdr3_nt: TGTGCCAGCTCACCCTACTCGGGGGGGAACACTGAAGCTTTCTTT; cdr3_aa: CASSPYSGGNTEAFF
d_call: .; j_call: TRBJ2-7; clone_size: few; v_call: TRBV5-1; cdr3_nt: TGCGCCAGCAGCTTGCAGGGTCCAGAAGATCAGTACTTC; cdr3_aa: CASSLQGPEDQYF
d_call: .; j_call: TRBJ2-7; clone_size: many; v_call: TRBV11-1; cdr3_nt: TGTGCCAGCAGCTTTAACGGGAATCACGACGAGCAGTACTTC; cdr3_aa: CASSFNGNHDEQYF
d_call: .; j_call: TRBJ2-5; clone_size: .; v_call: TRBV28; cdr3_nt: TGTGCCAGCACCGTTACTTCGAAATCCACCCGAGAGACCCAGTACTTC; cdr3_aa: CASTVTSKSTRETQYF
d_call: .; j_call: TRBJ1-1; clone_size: .; v_call: TRBV5-1; cdr3_nt: TGCGCCAGCAGCCTTGAGGATTTAATGAACACTGAAGCTTTCTTT; cdr3_aa: CASSLEDLMNTEAFF
d_call: TRBD1; j_call: TRBJ1-5; clone_size: once; v_call: TRBV23-1; cdr3_nt: TGCGCCAGCAAGCGCGGACAGGGTAATCAGCCCCAGCATTTT; cdr3_aa: CASKRGQGNQPQHF
d_call: .; j_call: TRBJ2-2; clone_size: .; v_call: TRBV9; cdr3_nt: TGTGCCAGCAGCCCCAGTCATCAGGGCGGGGAGCTGTTTTTT; cdr3_aa: CASSPSHQGGELFF
d_call: TRBD2; j_call: TRBJ2-5; clone_size: .; v_call: TRBV2; cdr3_nt: TGTGCCAGCAGTGAACTAGCGGGGGCCCTCCAAGAGACCCAGTACTTC; cdr3_aa: CASSELAGALQETQYF
d_call: TRBD1; j_call: TRBJ2-1; clone_size: .; v_call: TRBV5-1; cdr3_nt: TGCGCCAGCGGAGTCGTGACAGGGAATATGGATGAGCAGTTCTTC; cdr3_aa: CASGVVTGNMDEQFF
d_call: TRBD2; j_call: TRBJ2-2; clone_size: .; v_call: TRBV27; cdr3_nt: TGTGCCAGCAGTTTCGGGACTAGCGGGATTCCTCGCGGCACCGGGGAGCTGTTTTTT; cdr3_aa: CASSFGTSGIPRGTGELFF
d_call: .; j_call: TRBJ1-1; clone_size: .; v_call: TRBV11-2; cdr3_nt: TGTGCCAGCAGCTTAGATCTAACTGAAGCTTTCTTT; cdr3_aa: CASSLDLTEAFF
d_call: .; j_call: TRBJ2-1; clone_size: .; v_call: TRBV19; cdr3_nt: TGTGCCAGTAGTCAGTCCGTCTCCTACAATGAGCAGTTCTTC; cdr3_aa: CASSQSVSYNEQFF
d_call: TRBD2; j_call: TRBJ2-7; clone_size: .; v_call: TRBV7-2; cdr3_nt: TGTGCCAGCAGCTTAGAGAGAGCGGGAGGCGAGCAGTACTTC; cdr3_aa: CASSLERAGGEQYF
d_call: TRBD2; j_call: TRBJ2-7; clone_size: .; v_call: TRBV2; cdr3_nt: TGTGCCAGCTCGGAAGCGGGGCTGAGCTCCTACGAGCAGTACTTC; cdr3_aa: CASSEAGLSSYEQYF
d_call: TRBD2; j_call: TRBJ2-7; clone_size: .; v_call: TRBV30; cdr3_nt: TGTGCCTGGAGCACTAGCGGGGGCTCCTACGAGCAGTACTTC; cdr3_aa: CAWSTSGGSYEQYF
d_call: .; j_call: TRBJ1-2; clone_size: .; v_call: TRBV28; cdr3_nt: TGTGCCAGCAGTAGCGATTTCTATGGCTACACCTTC; cdr3_aa: CASSSDFYGYTF
d_call: .; j_call: TRBJ1-4; clone_size: .; v_call: TRBV4-1; cdr3_nt: TGCGCCAGCAGCCAAGTAACAGGGGAAAAACTGTTTTTT; cdr3_aa: CASSQVTGEKLFF
d_call: .; j_call: TRBJ1-6; clone_size: .; v_call: TRBV3-1/TRBV3-2; cdr3_nt: TGTGCCAGCAGCCAAGATGGAGGGGGGGCCGGTTCACCCCTCCACTTT; cdr3_aa: CASSQDGGGAGSPLHF
d_call: .; j_call: TRBJ2-7; clone_size: .; v_call: TRBV5-4; cdr3_nt: TGTGCCAGCAGCGACGAGACAAGGGGGTCCGAGCAGTACTTC; cdr3_aa: CASSDETRGSEQYF
d_call: TRBD2; j_call: TRBJ2-1; clone_size: .; v_call: TRBV5-6; cdr3_nt: TGTGCCAGCAGCTTAGGGGTAGCGGGCAATGAGCAGTTCTTC; cdr3_aa: CASSLGVAGNEQFF
d_call: .; j_call: TRBJ2-7; clone_size: .; v_call: TRBV30; cdr3_nt: TGTGCCTGGGGGGACAACTCCTACGAGCAGTACTTC; cdr3_aa: CAWGDNSYEQYF
d_call: TRBD2; j_call: TRBJ2-7; clone_size: .; v_call: TRBV6-5; cdr3_nt: TGTGCCAGCCCGGCGACTAGCGGGAGAACCTACGAGCAGTACTTC; cdr3_aa: CASPATSGRTYEQYF
d_call: TRBD2; j_call: TRBJ2-1; clone_size: .; v_call: TRBV5-1; cdr3_nt: TGCGCCAGCAGCTCGAGAAGATCGCTAGCGGGAGGATGGAATGAGCAGTTCTTC; cdr3_aa: CASSSRRSLAGGWNEQFF
d_call: .; j_call: TRBJ2-1; clone_size: .; v_call: TRBV11-2; cdr3_nt: TGTGCCAGCAGCTTAATACAGGGCCGATACAATGAGCAGTTCTTC; cdr3_aa: CASSLIQGRYNEQFF
d_call: .; j_call: TRBJ2-3; clone_size: few; v_call: TRBV18; cdr3_nt: TGTGCCAGCTCACCATCGGGAGCCGGCCCAGATACGCAGTATTTT; cdr3_aa: CASSPSGAGPDTQYF
d_call: .; j_call: TRBJ2-7; clone_size: .; v_call: TRBV6-5; cdr3_nt: TGTGCCAGCAGCCTCGGGGGGCACCCGACCTACGAGCAGTACTTC; cdr3_aa: CASSLGGHPTYEQYF
d_call: TRBD2; j_call: TRBJ2-2; clone_size: .; v_call: TRBV9; cdr3_nt: TGTGCCAGCAGCGTCGTCTCAGCGGGAGGGGGCACCGGGGAGCTGTTTTTT; cdr3_aa: CASSVVSAGGGTGELFF
d_call: TRBD2; j_call: TRBJ2-1; clone_size: .; v_call: TRBV28; cdr3_nt: TGTGCCAGCAACCTTAGAACTAGCGGGAGTAGGGATGAGCAGTTCTTC; cdr3_aa: CASNLRTSGSRDEQFF
d_call: TRBD2; j_call: TRBJ2-1; clone_size: .; v_call: TRBV27; cdr3_nt: TGTGCCAGCAGCGGACTAGCGGGAGCGGTAGGGGCAATTGGGCAGTTCTTC; cdr3_aa: CASSGLAGAVGAIGQFF
d_call: TRBD2; j_call: TRBJ2-1; clone_size: .; v_call: TRBV27; cdr3_nt: TGTGCCAGCAGTTTAGTAGGTTTAGCGGGAGAGTCTGGCAATGAGCAGTTCTTC; cdr3_aa: CASSLVGLAGESGNEQFF
d_call: TRBD2; j_call: TRBJ2-5; clone_size: .; v_call: TRBV10-2; cdr3_nt: TGCGCCAGCAGTGATGGTGGGGGGGGAGAGACCCAGTACTTC; cdr3_aa: CASSDGGGGETQYF
d_call: .; j_call: TRBJ1-2; clone_size: .; v_call: TRBV3-1/TRBV3-2; cdr3_nt: TGTGCCAGCAGCCTACAGGGCCGCTATGGCTACACCTTC; cdr3_aa: CASSLQGRYGYTF
d_call: TRBD2; j_call: TRBJ2-5; clone_size: .; v_call: TRBV24-1; cdr3_nt: TGTGCCACCAGTGCCCTAGCGGGAGTCGGAGAGACCCAGTACTTC; cdr3_aa: CATSALAGVGETQYF
d_call: .; j_call: TRBJ2-7; clone_size: .; v_call: TRBV5-4; cdr3_nt: TGTGCCAGCAGCTTTCCCGACAGATCCTACGAGCAGTACTTC; cdr3_aa: CASSFPDRSYEQYF
d_call: TRBD1; j_call: TRBJ1-2; clone_size: .; v_call: TRBV6-5; cdr3_nt: TGTGCCAGCAGTTACCGGGACAGGGGTAACTATGGCTACACCTTC; cdr3_aa: CASSYRDRGNYGYTF
d_call: .; j_call: TRBJ2-5; clone_size: .; v_call: TRBV7-9; cdr3_nt: TGTGCCAGCAGATCTCGAGGGCAGGTTCCCTCTGGAGAGACCCAGTACTTC; cdr3_aa: CASRSRGQVPSGETQYF
d_call: TRBD1; j_call: TRBJ2-5; clone_size: .; v_call: TRBV24-1; cdr3_nt: TGTGCCACCAGTGACGGGGACAGGGCCATGTACCAAGAGACCCAGTACTTC; cdr3_aa: CATSDGDRAMYQETQYF
d_call: .; j_call: TRBJ2-3; clone_size: .; v_call: TRBV9; cdr3_nt: TGTGACCCAGAAGATACGCAGTATTTT; cdr3_aa: CDPEDTQYF
d_call: .; j_call: TRBJ2-3; clone_size: .; v_call: TRBV5-1; cdr3_nt: TGCGCCAGCCGCGTAAGGGGCCGGGGCACAGATACGCAGTATTTT; cdr3_aa: CASRVRGRGTDTQYF
d_call: .; j_call: TRBJ1-5; clone_size: once; v_call: TRBV28; cdr3_nt: TGTGCCAGCAATTTTGGGGGGGCGCGCGGCAATCAGCCCCAGCATTTT; cdr3_aa: CASNFGGARGNQPQHF